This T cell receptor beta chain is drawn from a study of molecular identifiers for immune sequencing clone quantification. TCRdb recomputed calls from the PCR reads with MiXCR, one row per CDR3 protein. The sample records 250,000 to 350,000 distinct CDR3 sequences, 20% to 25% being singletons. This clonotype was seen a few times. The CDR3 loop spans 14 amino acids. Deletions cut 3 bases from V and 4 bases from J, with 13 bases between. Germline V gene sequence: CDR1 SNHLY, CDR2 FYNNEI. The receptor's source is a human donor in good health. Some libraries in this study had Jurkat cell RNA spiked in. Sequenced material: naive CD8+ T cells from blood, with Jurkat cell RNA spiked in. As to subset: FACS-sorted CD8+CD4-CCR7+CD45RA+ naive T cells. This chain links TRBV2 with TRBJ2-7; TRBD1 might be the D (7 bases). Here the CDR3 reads CASSDGRGEYEQYF. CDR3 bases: TGTGCCAGCAGTGATGGCAGGGGGGAGTACGAGCAGTACTTC.